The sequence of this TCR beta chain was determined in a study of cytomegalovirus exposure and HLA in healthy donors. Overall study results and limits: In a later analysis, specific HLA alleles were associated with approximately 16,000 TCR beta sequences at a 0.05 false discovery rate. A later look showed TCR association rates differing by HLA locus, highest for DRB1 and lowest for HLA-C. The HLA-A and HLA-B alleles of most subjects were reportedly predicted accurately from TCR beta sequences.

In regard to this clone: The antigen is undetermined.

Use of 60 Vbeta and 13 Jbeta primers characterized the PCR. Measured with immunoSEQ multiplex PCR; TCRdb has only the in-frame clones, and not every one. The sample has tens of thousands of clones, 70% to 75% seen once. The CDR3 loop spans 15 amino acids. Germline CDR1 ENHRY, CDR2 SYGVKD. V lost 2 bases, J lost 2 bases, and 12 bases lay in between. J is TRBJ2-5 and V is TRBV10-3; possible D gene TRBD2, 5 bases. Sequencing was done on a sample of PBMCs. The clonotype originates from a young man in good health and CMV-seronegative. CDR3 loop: CAISEGRTEQETQYF. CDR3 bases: TGTGCCATCAGTGAGGGAAGGACTGAGCAAGAGACCCAGTACTTC.